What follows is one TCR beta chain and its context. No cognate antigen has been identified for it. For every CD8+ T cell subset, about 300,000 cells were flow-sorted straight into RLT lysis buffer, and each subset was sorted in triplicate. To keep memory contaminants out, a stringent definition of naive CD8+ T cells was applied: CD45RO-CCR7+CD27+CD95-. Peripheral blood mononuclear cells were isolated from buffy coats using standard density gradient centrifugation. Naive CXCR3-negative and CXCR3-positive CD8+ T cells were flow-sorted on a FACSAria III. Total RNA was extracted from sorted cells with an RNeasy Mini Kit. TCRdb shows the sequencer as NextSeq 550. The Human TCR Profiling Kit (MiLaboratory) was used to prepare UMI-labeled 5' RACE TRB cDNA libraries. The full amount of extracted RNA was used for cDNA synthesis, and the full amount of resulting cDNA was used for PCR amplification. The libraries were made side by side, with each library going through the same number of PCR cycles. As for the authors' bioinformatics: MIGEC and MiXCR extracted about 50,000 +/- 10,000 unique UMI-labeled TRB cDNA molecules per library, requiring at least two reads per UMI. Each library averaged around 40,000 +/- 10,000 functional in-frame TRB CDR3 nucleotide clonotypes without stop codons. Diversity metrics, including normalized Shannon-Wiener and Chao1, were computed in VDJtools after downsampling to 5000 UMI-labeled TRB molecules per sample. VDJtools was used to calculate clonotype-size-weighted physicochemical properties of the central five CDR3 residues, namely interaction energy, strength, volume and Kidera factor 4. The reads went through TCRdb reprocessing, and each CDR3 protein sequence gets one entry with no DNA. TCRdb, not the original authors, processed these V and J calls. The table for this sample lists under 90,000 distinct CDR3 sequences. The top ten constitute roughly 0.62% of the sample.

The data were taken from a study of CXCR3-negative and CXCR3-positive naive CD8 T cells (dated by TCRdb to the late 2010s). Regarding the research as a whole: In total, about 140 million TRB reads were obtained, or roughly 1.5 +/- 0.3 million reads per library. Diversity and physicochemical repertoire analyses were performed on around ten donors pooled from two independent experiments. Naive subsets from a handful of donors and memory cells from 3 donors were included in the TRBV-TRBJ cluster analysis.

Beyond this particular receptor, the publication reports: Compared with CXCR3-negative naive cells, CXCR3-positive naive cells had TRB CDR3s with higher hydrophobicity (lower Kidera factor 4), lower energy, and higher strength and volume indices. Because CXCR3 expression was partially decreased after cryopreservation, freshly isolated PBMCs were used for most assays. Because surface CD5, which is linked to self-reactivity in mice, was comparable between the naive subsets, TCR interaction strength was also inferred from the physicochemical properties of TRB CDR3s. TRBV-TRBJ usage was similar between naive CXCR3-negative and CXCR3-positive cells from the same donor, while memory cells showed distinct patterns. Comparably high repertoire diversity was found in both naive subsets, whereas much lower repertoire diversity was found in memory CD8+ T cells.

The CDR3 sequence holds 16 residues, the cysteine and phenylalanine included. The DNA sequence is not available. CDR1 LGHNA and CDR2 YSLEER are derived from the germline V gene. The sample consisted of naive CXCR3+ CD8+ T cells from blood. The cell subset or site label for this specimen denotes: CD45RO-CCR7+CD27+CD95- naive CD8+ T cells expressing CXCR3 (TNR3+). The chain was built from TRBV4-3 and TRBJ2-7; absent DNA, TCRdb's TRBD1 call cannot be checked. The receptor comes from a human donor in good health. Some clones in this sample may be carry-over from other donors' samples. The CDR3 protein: CASSQDRTGLSYEQYF.